A selection of T cell receptor beta chains follows, all from one sample in a study of blood T cell repertoires in COVID-19. TCRdb's table, derived via immunoSEQ multiplex PCR, lists solely in-frame clones and lacks some. The repertoire includes about 98,000 clones, over 70% of them detected once, and about 4.3% sits in the top ten. The specimen was peripheral blood. All receptors come from a man aged 55 to 70 with acute or convalescent COVID-19. The CDR3 runs from the conserved cysteine through the conserved F or W. The D gene is left open where the match is weak. Part of the rows lack a size; the others show once, few, many or a class for expanded clones.

d_gene: .; abundance: .; j_gene: TRBJ1-1; v_gene: TRBV19; CDR3nt: TGTGCCTCTTTGAGCCCTTGGAGCACTGAAGCTTTCTTT; CDR3aa: CASLSPWSTEAFF
d_gene: TRBD1; abundance: .; j_gene: TRBJ1-5; v_gene: TRBV2; CDR3nt: TGTGCCAGCAGACTGCGCGGGACAGGGGGCAGTGGACGGGCATTCTGGCCCCAGCATTTT; CDR3aa: CASRLRGTGGSGRAFWPQHF
d_gene: .; abundance: few; j_gene: TRBJ2-1; v_gene: TRBV5-8; CDR3nt: TGTGCCAGCAGCTTGGCCCTTAGCTCCTACAATGAGCAGTTCTTC; CDR3aa: CASSLALSSYNEQFF
d_gene: .; abundance: .; j_gene: TRBJ1-2; v_gene: TRBV20-1; CDR3nt: TGCAGTGCTAGTATGGGGGCGCATACCTATGGCTACACCTTC; CDR3aa: CSASMGAHTYGYTF
d_gene: TRBD1; abundance: .; j_gene: TRBJ1-2; v_gene: TRBV19; CDR3nt: TGTGCCAGTTCAATGTTCGACAGGGTTTATGGCTACACCTTC; CDR3aa: CASSMFDRVYGYTF
d_gene: TRBD1; abundance: .; j_gene: TRBJ2-7; v_gene: TRBV5-4; CDR3nt: TGTGCCAGCAGCCCACAGGGGGCTAATATTTCCTACGAGCAGTACTTC; CDR3aa: CASSPQGANISYEQYF
d_gene: TRBD2; abundance: .; j_gene: TRBJ2-1; v_gene: TRBV9; CDR3nt: TGTGCCAGCAGCGTAGAAGCGGCTAGCGGACCGGAGCAGTTCTTC; CDR3aa: CASSVEAASGPEQFF
d_gene: .; abundance: .; j_gene: TRBJ1-2; v_gene: TRBV6-5; CDR3nt: TGTGCCAGCAGCCAGGGTCCCTATGGCTACACCTTC; CDR3aa: CASSQGPYGYTF
d_gene: TRBD1; abundance: .; j_gene: TRBJ1-4; v_gene: TRBV2; CDR3nt: TGTGCCAGCAGGGCTAACAGGGGCGAAAAACTGTTTTTT; CDR3aa: CASRANRGEKLFF
d_gene: TRBD2; abundance: .; j_gene: TRBJ2-1; v_gene: TRBV7-2; CDR3nt: TGTGCCAGCAGCCTCCAAAGCGGGAGTTACAATGAGCAGTTCTTC; CDR3aa: CASSLQSGSYNEQFF
d_gene: .; abundance: .; j_gene: TRBJ2-1; v_gene: TRBV5-6; CDR3nt: TGTGCCAGCAGCTTGACGGGGGATTGGGGTGAGCAGTTCTTC; CDR3aa: CASSLTGDWGEQFF
d_gene: .; abundance: .; j_gene: TRBJ1-2; v_gene: TRBV4-1; CDR3nt: TGCGCCAGCAGCCATCCCGACCTGGGGCCAACCTATGGCTACACCTTC; CDR3aa: CASSHPDLGPTYGYTF
d_gene: TRBD2; abundance: .; j_gene: TRBJ2-1; v_gene: TRBV5-1; CDR3nt: TGCGCCAGCAGCTTGGAGGTAGGGACTAGCTCGCGCGGTGAGCAGTTCTTC; CDR3aa: CASSLEVGTSSRGEQFF
d_gene: TRBD1; abundance: .; j_gene: TRBJ2-7; v_gene: TRBV18; CDR3nt: TGTGCCAGCTCCCCACAGGGGAATACTATCTACGAGCAGTACTTC; CDR3aa: CASSPQGNTIYEQYF
d_gene: .; abundance: .; j_gene: TRBJ1-5; v_gene: TRBV5-1; CDR3nt: TGCGCCAGCAGCTTGGAAGGGGGGGATCAGCCCCAGCATTTT; CDR3aa: CASSLEGGDQPQHF
d_gene: .; abundance: .; j_gene: TRBJ1-6; v_gene: TRBV9; CDR3nt: TGTGCCAGCAGCGAAAACTCAGGGGCACCCCTCCACTTT; CDR3aa: CASSENSGAPLHF
d_gene: TRBD1; abundance: .; j_gene: TRBJ2-7; v_gene: TRBV6-5; CDR3nt: TGTGCCAGCAGTTTCGACAGGGGATCCTACGAGCAGTACTTC; CDR3aa: CASSFDRGSYEQYF
d_gene: TRBD1; abundance: .; j_gene: TRBJ1-4; v_gene: TRBV4-1; CDR3nt: TGCGCCAGCAGCCAACCTCGACAGGGGAAGTATGAAAAACTGTTTTTT; CDR3aa: CASSQPRQGKYEKLFF
d_gene: TRBD1; abundance: .; j_gene: TRBJ2-2; v_gene: TRBV9; CDR3nt: TGTGCCAGCAGCGTCGGGACAGGTAGAACCGGGGAGCTGTTTTTT; CDR3aa: CASSVGTGRTGELFF
d_gene: TRBD2; abundance: .; j_gene: TRBJ2-5; v_gene: TRBV11-2; CDR3nt: TGTGCCAGCAGCTTAGCGGGAGGAGAGACCCAGTACTTC; CDR3aa: CASSLAGGETQYF
d_gene: .; abundance: .; j_gene: TRBJ2-5; v_gene: TRBV4-3; CDR3nt: TGCGCCAGCAGCCCAAAATTACAGGGACAAGAGACCCAGTACTTC; CDR3aa: CASSPKLQGQETQYF
d_gene: TRBD1; abundance: .; j_gene: TRBJ2-5; v_gene: TRBV18; CDR3nt: TGTGCCAGCTCAACTGACAGGGGGGAGACCCAGTACTTC; CDR3aa: CASSTDRGETQYF
d_gene: .; abundance: .; j_gene: TRBJ1-1; v_gene: TRBV11-2; CDR3nt: TGTGCCAGCAGCTCCGACAGTAAAGAAGCTTTCTTT; CDR3aa: CASSSDSKEAFF
d_gene: TRBD1; abundance: .; j_gene: TRBJ1-6; v_gene: TRBV6-5; CDR3nt: TGTGCCAGCAGTTACAGGGGGCAGGGTTCACCCCTCCACTTT; CDR3aa: CASSYRGQGSPLHF
d_gene: .; abundance: .; j_gene: TRBJ1-5; v_gene: TRBV7-6; CDR3nt: TGTGCCAGCAGCTTATTGAATAATCCATACGTATGGGGGGTTAGCAATCAGCCCCAGCATTTT; CDR3aa: CASSLLNNPYVWGVSNQPQHF
d_gene: .; abundance: .; j_gene: TRBJ2-5; v_gene: TRBV7-3; CDR3nt: TGTGCCAGCAGCTTAAACAGGGACCAAGAGACCCAGTACTTC; CDR3aa: CASSLNRDQETQYF
d_gene: .; abundance: .; j_gene: TRBJ2-1; v_gene: TRBV7-7; CDR3nt: TGTGCTAGCAGCTCCGGGACACTGTACAATGAGCAGTTCTTC; CDR3aa: CASSSGTLYNEQFF
d_gene: TRBD1; abundance: few; j_gene: TRBJ1-6; v_gene: TRBV11-2; CDR3nt: TGTGCCAGCAGCAGGGGACAGGGTACTAATAATTCACCCCTCCACTTT; CDR3aa: CASSRGQGTNNSPLHF
d_gene: TRBD2; abundance: .; j_gene: TRBJ2-7; v_gene: TRBV19; CDR3nt: TGTGCCAGTAGTCCTTTTGCGGGGGGCCTTTACGAGCAGTACTTC; CDR3aa: CASSPFAGGLYEQYF
d_gene: .; abundance: few; j_gene: TRBJ1-5; v_gene: TRBV9; CDR3nt: TGTGCCAGCAGCGCCCCCCCGCGGAATCAGCCCCAGCATTTT; CDR3aa: CASSAPPRNQPQHF
d_gene: TRBD1; abundance: .; j_gene: TRBJ1-1; v_gene: TRBV18; CDR3nt: TGTGCCAGCTCGCAACCTGGGACAGCGGGTGGTGAAGCTTTCTTT; CDR3aa: CASSQPGTAGGEAFF
d_gene: .; abundance: .; j_gene: TRBJ1-5; v_gene: TRBV6-5; CDR3nt: TGTGCCAGCAGCGGGTACGGGAGCAATCAGCCCCAGCATTTT; CDR3aa: CASSGYGSNQPQHF
d_gene: .; abundance: .; j_gene: TRBJ2-2; v_gene: TRBV11-3; CDR3nt: TGTGCCAGCAGCCCCACCGCCAGGGGCACCGGGGAGCTGTTTTTT; CDR3aa: CASSPTARGTGELFF
d_gene: .; abundance: .; j_gene: TRBJ2-1; v_gene: TRBV21-1; CDR3nt: TGTGCCAGCACCAAAAATAGCTCCTACAATGAGCAGTTCTTC; CDR3aa: CASTKNSSYNEQFF
d_gene: TRBD2; abundance: .; j_gene: TRBJ2-5; v_gene: TRBV5-1; CDR3nt: TGCGCCAGCAGTCGTAACTCAGGACTAGCGGGGAGACAAGAGACCCAGTACTTC; CDR3aa: CASSRNSGLAGRQETQYF
d_gene: TRBD1; abundance: .; j_gene: TRBJ2-5; v_gene: TRBV4-2; CDR3nt: TGTGCCAGCAGCCAAGTTAGAGCTAGACAGGGAGACTTC; CDR3aa: CASSQVRARQGDF
d_gene: TRBD1; abundance: .; j_gene: TRBJ2-7; v_gene: TRBV7-9; CDR3nt: TGTGCCAGCAGCACAGGGGCCCACGAGCAGTACTTC; CDR3aa: CASSTGAHEQYF
d_gene: TRBD1; abundance: .; j_gene: TRBJ1-2; v_gene: TRBV3-1/TRBV3-2; CDR3nt: TGTGCCAGCAGTCAGAGACAGGGATTGGGCTATGGCTACACCTTC; CDR3aa: CASSQRQGLGYGYTF
d_gene: .; abundance: few; j_gene: TRBJ1-2; v_gene: TRBV19; CDR3nt: TGTGCCAGTAGTATGGGCAGGGACTATGGCTACACCTTC; CDR3aa: CASSMGRDYGYTF
d_gene: .; abundance: .; j_gene: TRBJ2-4; v_gene: TRBV7-3; CDR3nt: TGTGCCAGCAGCTTAACTTCGGCGGGGGCGAGAAACATTCAGTACTTC; CDR3aa: CASSLTSAGARNIQYF
d_gene: .; abundance: .; j_gene: TRBJ1-2; v_gene: TRBV6-5; CDR3nt: TGTGCCAGCAGTTACGCCCTTGACAGTGGTGGCTACACCTTC; CDR3aa: CASSYALDSGGYTF
d_gene: .; abundance: .; j_gene: TRBJ2-3; v_gene: TRBV6-6; CDR3nt: TGTGCCAGCGCCCCGGGGGATACGCAGTATTTT; CDR3aa: CASAPGDTQYF
d_gene: .; abundance: .; j_gene: TRBJ1-4; v_gene: TRBV19; CDR3nt: TGTGCCAGTAGTATCGGGGAAAAACTGTTTTTT; CDR3aa: CASSIGEKLFF
d_gene: .; abundance: .; j_gene: TRBJ2-7; v_gene: TRBV6-1; CDR3nt: TGTGCCAGCAGTGAAAGGAAGGACCAGGGGCAGTACTTC; CDR3aa: CASSERKDQGQYF
d_gene: TRBD2; abundance: .; j_gene: TRBJ2-1; v_gene: TRBV10-3; CDR3nt: TGTGCCATCGGTAGCGGGAGTAGGAATGAGCAGTTCTTC; CDR3aa: CAIGSGSRNEQFF
d_gene: .; abundance: few; j_gene: TRBJ1-1; v_gene: TRBV28; CDR3nt: TGTGCCAGCACTCCGGGACACTTGAACACTGAAGCTTTCTTT; CDR3aa: CASTPGHLNTEAFF
d_gene: .; abundance: .; j_gene: TRBJ2-3; v_gene: TRBV2; CDR3nt: TGTGCCAGCAGTGAGGTCCCACAACCCACAGATACGCAGTATTTT; CDR3aa: CASSEVPQPTDTQYF